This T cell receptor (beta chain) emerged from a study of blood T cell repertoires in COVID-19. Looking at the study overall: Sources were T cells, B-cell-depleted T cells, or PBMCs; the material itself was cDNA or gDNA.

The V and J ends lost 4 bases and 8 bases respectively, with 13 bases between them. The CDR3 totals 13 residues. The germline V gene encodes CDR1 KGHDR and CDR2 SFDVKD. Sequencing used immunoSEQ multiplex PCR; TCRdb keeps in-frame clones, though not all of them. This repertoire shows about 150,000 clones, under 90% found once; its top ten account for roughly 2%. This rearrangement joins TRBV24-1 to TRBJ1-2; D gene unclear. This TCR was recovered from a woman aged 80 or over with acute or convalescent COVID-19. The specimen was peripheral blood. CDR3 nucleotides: TGTGCCACCAGTGACCCTGGACTCCTAGGCTACACCTTC. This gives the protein CATSDPGLLGYTF.